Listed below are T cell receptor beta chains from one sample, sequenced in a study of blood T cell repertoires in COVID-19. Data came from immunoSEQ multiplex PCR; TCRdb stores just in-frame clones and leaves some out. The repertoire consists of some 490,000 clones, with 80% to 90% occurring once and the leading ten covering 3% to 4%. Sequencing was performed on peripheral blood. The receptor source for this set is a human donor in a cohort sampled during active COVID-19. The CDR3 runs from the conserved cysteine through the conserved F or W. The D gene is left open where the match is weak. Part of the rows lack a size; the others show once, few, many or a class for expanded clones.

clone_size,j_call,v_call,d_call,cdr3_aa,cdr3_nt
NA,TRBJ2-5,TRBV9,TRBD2,CASSPQAGEAETQYF,TGTGCCAGCAGCCCTCAAGCGGGAGAAGCGGAGACCCAGTACTTC
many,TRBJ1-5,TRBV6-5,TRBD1,CASSSGTGDFNQPQHF,TGTGCCAGCAGTTCCGGGACAGGGGATTTCAATCAGCCCCAGCATTTT
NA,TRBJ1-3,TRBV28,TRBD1,CASSSGGLDGNTIYF,TGTGCCAGCAGTTCAGGGGGCCTGGATGGAAACACCATATATTTT
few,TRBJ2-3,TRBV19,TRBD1,CASRGSRDRVQDTQYF,TGTGCCAGTAGGGGGTCGAGGGACAGAGTTCAAGATACGCAGTATTTT
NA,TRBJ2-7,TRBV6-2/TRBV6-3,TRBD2,CASSGSGGSYEQYF,TGTGCCAGCAGCGGGAGCGGGGGATCCTACGAGCAGTACTTC
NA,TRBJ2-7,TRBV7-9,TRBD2,CASSLEASGGYEQYF,TGTGCCAGCAGCTTGGAGGCGTCGGGGGGCTACGAGCAGTACTTC
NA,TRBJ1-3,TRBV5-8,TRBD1,CASRWDRATGNTIYF,TGTGCCAGCAGGTGGGACAGGGCGACTGGAAACACCATATATTTT
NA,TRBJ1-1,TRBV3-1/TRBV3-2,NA,CASSQILGTEAFF,TGTGCCAGCAGCCAAATTCTCGGCACTGAAGCTTTCTTT
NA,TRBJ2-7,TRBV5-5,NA,CASSLGMGAYEQYF,TGTGCCAGCAGCTTGGGGATGGGGGCGTACGAGCAGTACTTC
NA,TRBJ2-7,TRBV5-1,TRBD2,CASSSGTSPYEQYF,TGCGCCAGCAGCTCTGGGACTAGCCCGTACGAGCAGTACTTC
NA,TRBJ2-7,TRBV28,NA,CASSSGQPLSYEQYF,TGTGCCAGCAGTTCTGGACAGCCCCTTTCCTACGAGCAGTACTTC
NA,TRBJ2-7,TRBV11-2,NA,CASSFRGPQSPEQYF,TGTGCCAGCAGCTTCAGGGGTCCCCAAAGCCCCGAGCAGTACTTC
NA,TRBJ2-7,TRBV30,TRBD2,CAWGPGTSGVLSDEQYF,TGTGCCTGGGGCCCCGGGACTAGCGGGGTGCTCTCGGACGAGCAGTACTTC
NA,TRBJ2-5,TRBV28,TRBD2,CASSPTSGRETQYF,TGTGCCAGCAGTCCGACTAGCGGTAGGGAGACCCAGTACTTC
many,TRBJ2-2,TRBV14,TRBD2,CASSRSGGKSGELFF,TGTGCCAGCAGCCGGAGCGGGGGGAAGAGCGGGGAGCTGTTTTTT
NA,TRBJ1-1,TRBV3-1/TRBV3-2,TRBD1,CASSQGGQPFQNTEAFF,TGTGCCAGCAGCCAAGGGGGACAGCCTTTTCAGAACACTGAAGCTTTCTTT
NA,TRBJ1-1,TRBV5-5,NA,CASNRPTGAFF,TGTGCCAGCAACCGTCCCACCGGTGCTTTCTTT
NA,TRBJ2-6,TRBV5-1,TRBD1,CASSVNTGASGANVLTF,TGCGCCAGCAGCGTGAATACAGGGGCCTCTGGGGCCAACGTCCTGACTTTC
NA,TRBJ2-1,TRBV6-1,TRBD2,CASSELTSGGLEFF,TGTGCCAGCAGTGAATTAACTAGCGGAGGTCTAGAGTTCTTC
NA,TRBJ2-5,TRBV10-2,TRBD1,CASSDRVEKETQYF,TGCGCCAGCAGCGACAGGGTTGAAAAAGAGACCCAGTACTTC
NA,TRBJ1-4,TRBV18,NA,CASSLQEGARGKLFF,TGTGCCAGCTCACTCCAGGAAGGGGCGCGCGGAAAACTGTTTTTT
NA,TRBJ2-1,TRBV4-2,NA,CASSPQSRGSNEQFF,TGTGCCAGCAGCCCCCAGTCCCGGGGGAGCAATGAGCAGTTCTTC
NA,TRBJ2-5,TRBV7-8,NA,CASTRGGAETQYF,TGTGCCAGCACCCGGGGTGGGGCAGAGACCCAGTACTTC
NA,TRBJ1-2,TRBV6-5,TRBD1,CASSLQGVVSYGYTF,TGTGCCAGCAGTTTACAGGGGGTAGTCAGCTATGGCTACACCTTC
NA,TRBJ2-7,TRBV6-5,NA,CASSHYEQYF,TGTGCCAGCAGCCACTACGAGCAGTACTTC
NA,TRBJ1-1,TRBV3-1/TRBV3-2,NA,CASSRRQRFTEAFF,TGTGCCAGCAGCCGCCGACAGAGATTCACTGAAGCTTTCTTT
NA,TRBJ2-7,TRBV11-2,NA,CASSLGGGSVDEQYF,TGTGCCAGCAGCTTAGGGGGCGGATCAGTGGACGAGCAGTACTTC
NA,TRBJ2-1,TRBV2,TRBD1,CASSEALPRQGGNEQFF,TGTGCCAGCAGTGAAGCGCTTCCTCGACAGGGTGGAAATGAGCAGTTCTTC
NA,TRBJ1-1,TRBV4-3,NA,CASSQVARVTEAFF,TGCGCCAGCAGCCAAGTTGCCAGGGTGACTGAAGCTTTCTTT
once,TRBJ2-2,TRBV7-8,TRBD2,CASSSTSDRTGELFF,TGTGCCAGCAGCTCGACTAGCGACCGGACCGGGGAGCTGTTTTTT
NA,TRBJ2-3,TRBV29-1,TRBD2,CSVRGEGGTDTQYF,TGCAGCGTTCGGGGGGAAGGGGGCACAGATACGCAGTATTTT
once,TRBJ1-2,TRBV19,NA,CASRPPAPGGYTF,TGTGCCAGTAGGCCCCCCGCACCCGGGGGCTACACCTTC
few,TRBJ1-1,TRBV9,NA,CASSPSMYTEAFF,TGTGCCAGCAGCCCCTCTATGTACACTGAAGCTTTCTTT
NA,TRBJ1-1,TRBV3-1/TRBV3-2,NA,CASSQVPRLNTEAFF,TGTGCCAGCAGCCAAGTCCCCAGATTAAACACTGAAGCTTTCTTT
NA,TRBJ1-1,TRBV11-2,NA,CASSPGTEAFF,TGTGCCAGCAGCCCCGGTACTGAAGCTTTCTTT
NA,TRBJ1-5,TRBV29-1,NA,CSAKSAAPMISNQPQHF,TGCAGCGCCAAGTCGGCAGCGCCCATGATTAGCAATCAGCCCCAGCATTTT
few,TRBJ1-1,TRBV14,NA,CASSRQALTEAFF,TGTGCCAGCAGCCGACAGGCGCTCACTGAAGCTTTCTTT
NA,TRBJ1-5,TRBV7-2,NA,CASNQQGRGNQPQHF,TGTGCCAGCAACCAGCAGGGTAGGGGCAATCAGCCCCAGCATTTT
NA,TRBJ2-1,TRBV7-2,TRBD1,CASSLADRAGYNEQFF,TGTGCCAGCAGCTTAGCGGACAGGGCAGGGTACAATGAGCAGTTCTTC
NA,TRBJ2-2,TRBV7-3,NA,CASSSFPNTGELFF,TGTGCCAGCAGCTCGTTCCCCAACACCGGGGAGCTGTTTTTT
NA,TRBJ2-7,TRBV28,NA,CASSLGSALALSYEQYF,TGTGCCAGCAGTTTAGGTTCTGCACTAGCTCTCTCCTACGAGCAGTACTTC
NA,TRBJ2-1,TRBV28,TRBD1,CASSSLGQGIYNEQFF,TGTGCCAGCAGTTCCCTGGGACAGGGGATTTACAATGAGCAGTTCTTC
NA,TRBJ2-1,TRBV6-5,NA,CASSYSRDNEQFF,TGTGCCAGCAGTTACTCCCGGGACAATGAGCAGTTCTTC
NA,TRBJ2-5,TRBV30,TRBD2,CAWSPGLAGGPGTQYF,TGTGCCTGGAGCCCTGGACTAGCGGGAGGGCCGGGGACCCAGTACTTC
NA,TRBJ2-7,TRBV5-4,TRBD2,CASSLGGLANSYEQYF,TGTGCCAGCAGCTTGGGGGGACTAGCTAACTCCTACGAGCAGTACTTC
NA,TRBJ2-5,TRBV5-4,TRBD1,CASSRRTGGGETQYF,TGTGCCAGCAGCCGCCGGACAGGAGGTGGAGAGACCCAGTACTTC
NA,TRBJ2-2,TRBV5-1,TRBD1,CASSLAGQGGTGELFF,TGCGCCAGCAGCTTGGCCGGACAGGGTGGGACCGGGGAGCTGTTTTTT
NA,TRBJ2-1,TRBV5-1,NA,CASSFIAAEGNEQFF,TGCGCCAGCAGCTTCATAGCGGCGGAGGGGAATGAGCAGTTCTTC
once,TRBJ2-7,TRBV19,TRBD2,CASSIGLAGEAYEQYF,TGTGCCAGTAGTATAGGATTAGCGGGAGAGGCCTACGAGCAGTACTTC
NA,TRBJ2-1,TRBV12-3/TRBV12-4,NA,CASSARGAHEQFF,TGTGCCAGCAGTGCCCGTGGGGCCCATGAGCAGTTCTTC
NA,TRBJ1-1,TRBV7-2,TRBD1,CASSLVGGREAFF,TGTGCCAGCAGCTTGGTAGGGGGCAGGGAAGCTTTCTTT
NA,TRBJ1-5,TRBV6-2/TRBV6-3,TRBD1,CASSRVGTANQPQHF,TGTGCCAGCAGCCGTGTCGGGACAGCAAATCAGCCCCAGCATTTT